The following is a TCR beta chain sequence with its context. Its specificity is unknown. The data were taken from a study of human T cells and chemical hapten exposure. The study's findings and limits: TCRs exceeding 1 in 1000 frequency stayed unchanged with DPC sensitization.

CDR3 length: 15 amino acids. The V end lost 5 bases, the J end lost 5 bases, and 16 bases lay between the germline ends. The germline V gene encodes CDR1 SGHTA and CDR2 FQGNSA. Noted time point: healthy volunteer bleed at 6 weeks. From whole blood left unfractionated, total RNA was extracted. The study used a library that attached unique molecular identifiers to individual cDNA molecules. TCRdb reanalysed the RACE reads using MiXCR and keeps one entry per CDR3 protein. Among some 81,000 distinct CDR3 sequences, 8.5% to 9.5% were seen once, and the ten largest hold about 1.7%. This TCR was sampled from a female donor in good health. Some clones in this sample may be carry-over from other donors' samples. V usage is TRBV7-2 and J usage is TRBJ1-5; weak D call: TRBD1 (5 bases). Sequenced: whole blood. The CDR3 reads CASSHYQGIDQPQHF. For the CDR3, the DNA is TGTGCCAGCAGCCATTACCAGGGTATCGATCAGCCCCAGCATTTT.